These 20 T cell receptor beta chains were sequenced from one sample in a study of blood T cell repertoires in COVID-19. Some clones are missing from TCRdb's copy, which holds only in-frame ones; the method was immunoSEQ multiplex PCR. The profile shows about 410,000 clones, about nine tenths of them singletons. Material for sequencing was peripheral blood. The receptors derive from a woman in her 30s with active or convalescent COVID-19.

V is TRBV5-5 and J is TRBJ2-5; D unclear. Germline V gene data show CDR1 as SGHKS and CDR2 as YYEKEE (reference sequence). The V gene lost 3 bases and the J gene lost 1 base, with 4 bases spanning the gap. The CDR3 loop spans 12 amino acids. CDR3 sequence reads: CASSYTQETQYF. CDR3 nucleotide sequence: TGTGCCAGCAGCTACACCCAAGAGACCCAGTACTTC.

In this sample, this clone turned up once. CDR3 protein: CASSISTGSYNEQFF. Written as DNA, the CDR3 is TGTGCCAGCAGCATCTCGACAGGCTCCTACAATGAGCAGTTCTTC. The chain uses TRBV7-9 and TRBJ2-1; D possibly corresponds to TRBD1 (6 bases). Between the trimmed V and J ends, which lost 5 bases and 0 bases, there was a span of 11 bases. CDR1 and CDR2 (germline): SEHNR, FQNEAQ (reference sequence). The CDR3 has 15 residues.

In nucleotides, the CDR3 is TGCGCCAGCAACAGGTGGGGACAGGGTAACAATGAGCAGTTCTTC. Translation: CASNRWGQGNNEQFF. The rearrangement joins TRBV5-1 to TRBJ2-1, with 9 bases aligning to TRBD1. V gave up 6 bases and J gave up 5 bases; unmatched junction bases: 9. CDR3 length: 15 amino acids. The germline V gene has CDR1 SGHRS and CDR2 YFSETQ.

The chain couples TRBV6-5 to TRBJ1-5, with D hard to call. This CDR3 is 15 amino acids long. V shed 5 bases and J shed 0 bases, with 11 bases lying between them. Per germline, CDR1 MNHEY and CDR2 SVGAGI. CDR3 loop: CASSLVFNSNQPQHF. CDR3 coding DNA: TGTGCCAGCAGTCTTGTCTTTAATAGCAATCAGCCCCAGCATTTT.

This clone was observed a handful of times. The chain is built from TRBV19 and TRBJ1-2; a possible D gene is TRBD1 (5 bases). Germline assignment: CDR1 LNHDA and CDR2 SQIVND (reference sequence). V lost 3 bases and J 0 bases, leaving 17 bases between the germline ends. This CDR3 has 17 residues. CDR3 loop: CASSMGGQGASNYGYTF. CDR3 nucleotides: TGTGCCAGTAGTATGGGAGGGCAGGGCGCATCTAACTATGGCTACACCTTC.

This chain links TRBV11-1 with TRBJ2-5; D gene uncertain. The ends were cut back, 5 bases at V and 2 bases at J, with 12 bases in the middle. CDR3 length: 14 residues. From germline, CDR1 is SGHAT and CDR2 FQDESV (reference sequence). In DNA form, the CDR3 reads TGTGCCAGCAGCCCGTACTTTCCACAAGAGACCCAGTACTTC. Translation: CASSPYFPQETQYF.

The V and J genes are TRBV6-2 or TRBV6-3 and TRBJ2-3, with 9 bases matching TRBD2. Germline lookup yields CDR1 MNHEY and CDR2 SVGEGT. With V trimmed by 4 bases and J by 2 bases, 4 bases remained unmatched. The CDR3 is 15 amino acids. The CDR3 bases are TGTGCCAGCAGTTTAAGCGGGAGGAACACAGATACGCAGTATTTT. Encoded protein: CASSLSGRNTDTQYF.

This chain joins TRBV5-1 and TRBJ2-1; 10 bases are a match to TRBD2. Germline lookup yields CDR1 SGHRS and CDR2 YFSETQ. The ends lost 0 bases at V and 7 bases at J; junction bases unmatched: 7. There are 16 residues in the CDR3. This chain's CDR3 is CASSLAASGSSNEQFF. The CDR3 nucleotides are TGCGCCAGCAGCTTGGCAGCTAGCGGGAGTTCGAATGAGCAGTTCTTC. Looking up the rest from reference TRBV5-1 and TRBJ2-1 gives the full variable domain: KAGVTQTPRYLIKTRGQQVTLSCSPISGHRSVSWYQQTPGQGLQFLFEYFSETQRNKGNFPGRFSGRQFSNSRSEMNVSTLELGDSALYLCASSLAASGSSNEQFFGPGTRLTVL.

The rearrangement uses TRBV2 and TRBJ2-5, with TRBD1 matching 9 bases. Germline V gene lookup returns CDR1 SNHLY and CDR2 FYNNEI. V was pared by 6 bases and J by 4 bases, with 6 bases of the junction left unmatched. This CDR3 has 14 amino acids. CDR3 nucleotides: TGTGCCAGCAGACGGGACAGGGTGAGAGAGACCCAGTACTTC. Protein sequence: CASRRDRVRETQYF.

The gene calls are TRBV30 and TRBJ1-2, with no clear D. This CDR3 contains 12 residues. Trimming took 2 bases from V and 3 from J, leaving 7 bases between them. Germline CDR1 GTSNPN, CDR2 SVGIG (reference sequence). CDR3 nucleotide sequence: TGTGCCTGGAGTCCTCTTGACTATGGCTACACCTTC. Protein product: CAWSPLDYGYTF.

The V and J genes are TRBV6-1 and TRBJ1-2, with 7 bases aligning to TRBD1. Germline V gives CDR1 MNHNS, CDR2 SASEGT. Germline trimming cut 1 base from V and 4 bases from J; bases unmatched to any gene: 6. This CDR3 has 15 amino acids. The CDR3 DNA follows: TGTGCCAGCAGTGAAGAGGGACAGCCGACCTATGGCTACACCTTC. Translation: CASSEEGQPTYGYTF.

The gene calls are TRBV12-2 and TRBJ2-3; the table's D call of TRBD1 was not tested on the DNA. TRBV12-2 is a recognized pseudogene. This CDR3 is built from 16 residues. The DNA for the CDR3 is TGTGCAAGTCGCTTAGACCAGACAGGGAGCACAGATACGCAGTATTTT. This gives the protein CASRLDQTGSTDTQYF.

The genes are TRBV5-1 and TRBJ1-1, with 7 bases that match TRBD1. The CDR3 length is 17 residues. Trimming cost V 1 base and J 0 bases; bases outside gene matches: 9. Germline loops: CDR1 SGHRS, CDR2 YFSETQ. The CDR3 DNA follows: TGCGCCAGCAGCTTGACAGGGGTGGGATATGTGAACACTGAAGCTTTCTTT. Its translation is CASSLTGVGYVNTEAFF.

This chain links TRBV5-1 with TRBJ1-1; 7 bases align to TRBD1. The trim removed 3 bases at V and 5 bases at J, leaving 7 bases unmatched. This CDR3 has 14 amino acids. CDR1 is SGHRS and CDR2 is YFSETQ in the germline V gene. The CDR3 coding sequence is TGCGCCAGCAGCTCCTTCGACAGGGCTACTGAAGCTTTCTTT. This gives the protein CASSSFDRATEAFF.

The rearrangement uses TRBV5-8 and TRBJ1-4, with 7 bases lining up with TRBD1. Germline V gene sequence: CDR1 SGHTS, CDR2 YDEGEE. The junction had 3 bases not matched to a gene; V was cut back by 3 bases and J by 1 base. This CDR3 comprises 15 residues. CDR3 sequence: CASSSGTVTNEKLFF. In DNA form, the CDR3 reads TGTGCCAGCAGCTCCGGGACAGTAACTAATGAAAAACTGTTTTTT.

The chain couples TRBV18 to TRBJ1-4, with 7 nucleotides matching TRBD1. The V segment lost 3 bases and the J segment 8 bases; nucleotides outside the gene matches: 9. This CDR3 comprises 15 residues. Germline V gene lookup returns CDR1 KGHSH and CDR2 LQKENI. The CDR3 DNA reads TGTGCCAGCTCACCGATGACAGGGTTGAAGGAAAAACTGTTTTTT. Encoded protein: CASSPMTGLKEKLFF.

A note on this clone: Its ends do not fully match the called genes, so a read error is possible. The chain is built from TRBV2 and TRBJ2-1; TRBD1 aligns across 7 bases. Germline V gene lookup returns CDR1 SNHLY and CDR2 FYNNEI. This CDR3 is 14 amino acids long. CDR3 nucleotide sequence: TGTGCCAGCAGCGAAGACAGGGTAGGGAATGAGCAGTTCTTC. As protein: CASSEDRVGNEQFF.

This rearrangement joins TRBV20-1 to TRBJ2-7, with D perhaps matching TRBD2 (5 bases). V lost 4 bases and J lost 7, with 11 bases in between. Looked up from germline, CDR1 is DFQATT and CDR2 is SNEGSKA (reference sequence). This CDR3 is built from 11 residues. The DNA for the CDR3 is TGCAGTGCTACTCCCACGGGGGAGCAGTACTTC. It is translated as CSATPTGEQYF.

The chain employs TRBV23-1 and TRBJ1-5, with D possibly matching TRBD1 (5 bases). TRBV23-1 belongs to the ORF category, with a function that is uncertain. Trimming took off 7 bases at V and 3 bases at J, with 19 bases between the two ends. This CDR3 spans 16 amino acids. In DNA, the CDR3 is TGCGCCAGCAATAAGTTGGGGCGGCGGGACAATCAGCCCCAGCATTTT. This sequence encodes CASNKLGRRDNQPQHF.

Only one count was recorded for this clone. The chain's CDR3 is CASSNRPGHLNTIYF. For the CDR3, the DNA is TGTGCCAGCAGTAACCGACCGGGACATTTAAACACCATATATTTT. The rearrangement uses TRBV6-2 or TRBV6-3 and TRBJ1-3; TRBD1 might be the D (6 bases). Germline V gene lookup returns CDR1 MNHEY and CDR2 SVGEGT. Trimming cost V 5 bases and J 6 bases, with 17 bases left between them. This CDR3 spans 15 amino acids.